This T cell receptor beta chain was identified in a study of patients and donors after allogeneic stem cell transplantation. One entry per CDR3 protein results from TCRdb running MiXCR on the RT-PCR reads. This table holds approximately 410,000 distinct CDR3 sequences, approximately 16% found once. Sequencing used blood, either unsorted or a sorted T cell fraction (not recorded which). The TCR was taken from a human donor who was either an allogeneic HSCT recipient or a stem cell or donor lymphocyte infusion donor (not recorded which). It is not recorded whose cells these are; they may come from a transplant donor.

The chain's CDR3 is CASSGTSGSPGELFF. The CDR3 region has the DNA TGTGCCAGTAGCGGGACTAGCGGGAGTCCCGGGGAGCTGTTTTTT. The V and J genes are TRBV19 and TRBJ2-2; 14 bases line up with TRBD2. The CDR3 is 15 amino acids. The junction had 3 bases not matched to a gene; V was cut back by 6 bases and J by 6 bases. Germline V gives CDR1 LNHDA, CDR2 SQIVND (reference sequence).